The next 2 T cell receptor beta chains were all read from a single sample in a study of blood T cell repertoires in COVID-19 (dated by TCRdb to the early 2020s). The library came from the immunoSEQ multiplex PCR assay. TCRdb's version of the immuneACCESS table is confined to in-frame rearrangements and falls short of the full clone set. An unresolved V gene accounts for under half of the shortfall where checked; the remainder is of unknown origin. The sample includes 150,000 to 200,000 clones, with approximately 85% observed a single time. The ten largest make up 10% to 11% of the sample. Sequenced material: peripheral blood. The receptors derive from a human donor with active or convalescent COVID-19. The donor label of this sample is uncertain.

This chain joins TRBV11-2 and TRBJ1-1; D remains unclear. Germline values: CDR1 SGHAT, CDR2 FQNNGV. This CDR3 is 13 amino acids long. The V and J ends lost 5 bases and 8 bases respectively, with 15 bases between them. The CDR3 bases are TGTGCCAGCAGCGAAGAGAAGTACGGGGAAGCTTTCTTT. Amino acids: CASSEEKYGEAFF. The full variable domain, its missing parts supplied by reference TRBV11-2 and TRBJ1-1, is EAGVAQSPRYKIIEKRQSVAFWCNPISGHATLYWYQQILGQGPKLLIQFQNNGVVDDSQLPKDRFSAERLKGVDSTLKIQPAKLEDSAVYLCASSEEKYGEAFFGQGTRLTVV.

This chain uses TRBV5-4 with TRBJ2-5; 9 bases align to TRBD1. This CDR3 contains 14 residues. J gave up 4 bases and V 4 bases, and 5 bases lay outside the gene matches. The germline V gene has CDR1 SGHNT and CDR2 YYREEE (reference sequence). CDR3 amino acids: CASSQGQGGETQYF. As DNA, the CDR3 is TGTGCCAGCAGCCAGGGACAGGGAGGAGAGACCCAGTACTTC.